This T cell receptor (beta chain) comes out of a study of OX40 agonist ivuxolimab in advanced cancers. At the level of the study: The patients got ivuxolimab, which is an agonistic anti-OX40 (CD134) antibody.

Study outcomes and limitations: Normalized expansion of T-cell clones was also low for some nonresponders.

Germline CDR1 is MNHNY and CDR2 is SVGAGI (reference sequence). This CDR3 has 13 amino acids. The ends were cut back, 4 bases at V and 2 bases at J, with 8 bases in the middle. By sample fraction, this clone is medium-sized. The antigen is unknown. Assay: immunoSEQ multiplex PCR; the TCRdb copy retains only in-frame clones and omits some. Of tens of thousands of clones listed, nearly 95% are singletons. The clonotype was recovered from an adult with an advanced solid tumor such as melanoma, head and neck, liver or kidney cancer. Sample: CD4+ or CD8+ T cells sorted from blood, taken in a trial of the OX40 agonist ivuxolimab. The rearrangement joins TRBV6-6 to TRBJ1-2; weak D call: TRBD1 (6 bases). The CDR3 is CASSFTGNYGYTF. The CDR3 DNA is TGTGCCAGCAGTTTTACAGGGAACTATGGCTACACCTTC.